This T cell receptor (beta chain) appears in the sequencing data of a study of T cell responses to AZD1222 COVID-19 vaccine (dated by TCRdb to about 2021). Some background on the complete study: AZD1222 recipients with second doses at about 4 weeks or about 12 weeks were pooled, because spike-specific TCR depth and breadth did not differ between schedules. TCR sequencing covered 233 trial participants: around 210 given two doses of AZD1222 and 26 given two doses of MenACWY control vaccine. Trial participants were enrolled by age into 18-55, 56-69 and 70-plus year subgroups, with about 150, 28 and 57 TCR-sequenced participants respectively.

According to the study, the label for this sample's time point signals: baseline before first vaccination. Vaccinee samples were obtained from the UK trials COV001 and COV002, which included a single-blind randomized controlled phase 2/3 trial of AZD1222 (ChAdOx1 nCoV-19) in healthy adults. For TCRbeta chain sequencing, PBMC samples were collected from trial participants at day 0 and at day 28 after the second dose. Regarding this clone: Its antigen target is currently unknown. Base qualities are missing; no much larger clone stands one base away.

Sequences SNHLY (CDR1) and FYNNEI (CDR2) are obtained from the germline V gene. V is reduced by 6 bases and J by 2 bases, leaving a spacing of 17 bases between them. The CDR3 spans 15 residues, from the cysteine through the phenylalanine. Only the CDR3 portion is preserved as DNA: 45 bases, with reading frame beginning at the first base. The research as a whole found: Participants were mostly white British, with more females than males. The authors suggested clonal diversity may have been underestimated. The 56-69-year group was small, and its depth increase did not reach significance, likely because of low power. Because no day 14 peak-response samples were available, repertoires were characterized only after the peak T cell response. Nearly half of unique spike-specific TCRs reportedly recognized epitopes outside regions mutated in the B.1.351 and B.1.1.7 variants. Spike-specific TCR breadth and depth rose significantly after two AZD1222 doses compared with day 0 and with MenACWY recipients. The whole spike protein was spanned by vaccine-associated CD4 TCRs, and dominant responses were seen in regions 160-218 and 743-854. Conclusions about previously exposed vaccinees are limited, since just five to seven AZD1222 recipients were seropositive for SARS-CoV-2 at baseline.

The CDR3 regions of human TCRbeta chains were analyzed by immunosequencing. As for the original processing: Repertoire TCRs were checked for matches against a reference library of SARS-CoV-2-specific TCRs that had been generated using the MIRA antigen-specificity platform. Breadth meant the fraction of unique TCRs that were SARS-CoV-2-associated, whereas depth meant the fraction of total T cells that were SARS-CoV-2-associated. Each spike-specific TCR was assigned to its reactive spike region and to a CD4 or CD8 class using the MIRA data. Log10-transformed breadth and depth values were compared by one-way ANOVA with Sidak's multiple comparisons tests. TCRdb took this table from immuneACCESS and kept in-frame rearrangements with V and J called. Such tables lack part of the clones; where checked against another copy, unresolved V genes explain under half of the gap, and the rest is unexplained. V, J and clone size are those of that table, while D and trimming were read from the DNA. For this sample the table gives under 200,000 clones, of which 85% to 95% were detected only once. 4% to 5.5% of the sample is held by the ten biggest clonotypes.

The sample consisted of peripheral blood, taken on day 0 of AZD1222 vaccination. This receptor was taken from an adult in good health. This sequence uses TRBV2 and TRBJ2-7; TRBD2 is a possible D gene, resting on 5 matching bases. The nucleotide sequence reads TGTGCCAGCAGGCCGGAATCGGGGTTTCCCTACGAGCAGTACTTC. Its coded protein is CASRPESGFPYEQYF.